This entry concerns a single TCR beta chain. Per the study methods: How many nucleated cells were present was estimated from reference gene primer amplification. The repertoire was sequenced with immunoSEQ multiplex PCR; TCRdb's copy has only in-frame clones and lacks some. V, J and clone size are taken as reported in that table, and D and trimming were inferred from the DNA itself. The data show around 130,000 clones, 82% seen once. The data stem from a study of blood T cell repertoires in COVID-19. Study background: Donors in the United States, Italy and Spain gave samples during acute or convalescent COVID-19.

Germline V CDR1 and CDR2: MNHEY, SMNVEV (reference sequence). CDR3 length equals 19 residues. V lost 2 bases, J lost 4 bases, and 26 bases lay in between. The chain recombines TRBV27 with TRBJ1-1; D is unresolved. The sample was peripheral blood. The clonotype originates from a human donor in a cohort sampled during active COVID-19. CDR3 coding DNA: TGTGCCAGCAGTTTACATAGGCTTCCATCCGCCAAGAGGAGCACTGAAGCTTTCTTT. It specifies CASSLHRLPSAKRSTEAFF.